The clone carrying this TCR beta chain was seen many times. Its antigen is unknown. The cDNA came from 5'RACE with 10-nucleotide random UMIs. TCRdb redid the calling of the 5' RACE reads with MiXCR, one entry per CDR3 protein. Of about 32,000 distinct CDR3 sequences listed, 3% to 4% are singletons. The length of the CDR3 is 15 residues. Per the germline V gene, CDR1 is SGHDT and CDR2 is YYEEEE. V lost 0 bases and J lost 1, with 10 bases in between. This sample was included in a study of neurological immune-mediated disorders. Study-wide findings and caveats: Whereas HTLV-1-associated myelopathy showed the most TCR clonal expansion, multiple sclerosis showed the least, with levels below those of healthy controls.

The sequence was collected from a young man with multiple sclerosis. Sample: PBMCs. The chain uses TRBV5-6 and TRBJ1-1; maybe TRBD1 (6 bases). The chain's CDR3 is CASSLVGAANTEAFF. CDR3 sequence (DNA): TGTGCCAGCAGCTTGGTGGGGGCCGCGAACACTGAAGCTTTCTTT.